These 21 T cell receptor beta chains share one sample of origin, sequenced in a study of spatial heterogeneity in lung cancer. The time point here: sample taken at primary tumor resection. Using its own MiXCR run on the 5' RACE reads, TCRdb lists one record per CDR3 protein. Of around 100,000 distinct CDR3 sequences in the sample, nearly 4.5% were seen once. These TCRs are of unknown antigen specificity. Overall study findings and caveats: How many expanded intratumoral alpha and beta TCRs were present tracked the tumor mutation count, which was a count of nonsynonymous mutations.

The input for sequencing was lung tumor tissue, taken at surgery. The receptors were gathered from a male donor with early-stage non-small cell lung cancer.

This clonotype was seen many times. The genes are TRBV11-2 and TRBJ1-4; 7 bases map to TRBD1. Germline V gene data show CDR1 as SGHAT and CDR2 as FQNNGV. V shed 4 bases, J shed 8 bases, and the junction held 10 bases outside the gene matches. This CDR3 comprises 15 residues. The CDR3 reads CASSSQGGFNEKLFF. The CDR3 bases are TGTGCCAGCAGCTCTCAGGGGGGCTTTAACGAAAAACTGTTTTTT.

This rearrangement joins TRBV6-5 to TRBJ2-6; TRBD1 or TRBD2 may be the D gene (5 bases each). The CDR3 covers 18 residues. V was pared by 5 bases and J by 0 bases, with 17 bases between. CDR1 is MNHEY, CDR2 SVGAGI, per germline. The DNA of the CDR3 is TGTGCCAGCAGTCCACGATGGGACGGCGCCTCTGGGGCCAACGTCCTGACTTTC. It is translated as CASSPRWDGASGANVLTF.

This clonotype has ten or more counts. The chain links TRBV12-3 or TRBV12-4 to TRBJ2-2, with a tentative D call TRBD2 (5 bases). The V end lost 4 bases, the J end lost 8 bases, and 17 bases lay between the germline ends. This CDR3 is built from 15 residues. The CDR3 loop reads CASSSRRPTVGELFF. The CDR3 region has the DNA TGTGCCAGCAGTTCCCGGAGGCCTACTGTGGGGGAGCTGTTTTTT.

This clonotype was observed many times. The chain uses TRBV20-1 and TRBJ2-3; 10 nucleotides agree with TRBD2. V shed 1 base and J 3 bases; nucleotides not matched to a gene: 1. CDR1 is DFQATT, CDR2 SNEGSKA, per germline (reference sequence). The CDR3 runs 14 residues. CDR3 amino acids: CSARGTSGTDTQYF. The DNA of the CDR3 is TGCAGTGCTAGAGGGACTAGCGGAACAGATACGCAGTATTTT.

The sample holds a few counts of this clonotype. In DNA, the CDR3 is TGTGCCAGCGCCCTACTAGCGGGAGAAGTAGGAGAGCAGTACTTC. It is translated as CASALLAGEVGEQYF. V gene TRBV3-1 combines with J gene TRBJ2-7; 11 bases align to TRBD2. CDR3 length equals 15 residues. The germline V gene encodes CDR1 LGHDT and CDR2 YNNKEL (reference sequence). V was clipped by 8 bases and J by 7 bases; unmatched bases: 13.

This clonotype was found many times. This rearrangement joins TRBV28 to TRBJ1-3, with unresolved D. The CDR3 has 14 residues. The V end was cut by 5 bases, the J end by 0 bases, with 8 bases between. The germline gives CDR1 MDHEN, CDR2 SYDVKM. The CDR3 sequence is CASSLPFSGNTIYF. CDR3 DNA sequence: TGTGCCAGCAGTCTGCCATTCTCTGGAAACACCATATATTTT.

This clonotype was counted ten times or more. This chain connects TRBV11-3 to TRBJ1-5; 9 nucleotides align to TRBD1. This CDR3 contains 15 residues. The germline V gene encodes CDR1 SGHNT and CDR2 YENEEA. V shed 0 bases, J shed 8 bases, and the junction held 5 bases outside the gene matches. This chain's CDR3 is CASSLEQGAIKPQHF. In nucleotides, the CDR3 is TGTGCCAGCAGCTTAGAACAGGGGGCAATCAAGCCCCAGCATTTT.

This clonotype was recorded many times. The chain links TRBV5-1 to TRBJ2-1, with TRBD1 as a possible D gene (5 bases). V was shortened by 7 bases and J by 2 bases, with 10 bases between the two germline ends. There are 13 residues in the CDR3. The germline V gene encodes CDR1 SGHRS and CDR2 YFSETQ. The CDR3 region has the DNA TGCGCCAGCTATCCGGACACCTACAATGAGCAGTTCTTC. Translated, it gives CASYPDTYNEQFF.

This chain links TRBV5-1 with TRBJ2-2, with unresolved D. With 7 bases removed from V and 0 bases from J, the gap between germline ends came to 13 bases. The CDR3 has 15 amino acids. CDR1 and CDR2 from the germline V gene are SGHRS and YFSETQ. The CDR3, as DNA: TGCGCCAGCTATTTTTCCGACCCGAACACCGGGGAGCTGTTTTTT. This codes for CASYFSDPNTGELFF.

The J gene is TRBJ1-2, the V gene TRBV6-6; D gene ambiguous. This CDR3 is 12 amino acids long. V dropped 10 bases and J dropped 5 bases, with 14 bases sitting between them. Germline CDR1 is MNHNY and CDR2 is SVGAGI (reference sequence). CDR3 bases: TGTGCCACCAATGATAGGACGTATGGCTACACCTTC. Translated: CATNDRTYGYTF.

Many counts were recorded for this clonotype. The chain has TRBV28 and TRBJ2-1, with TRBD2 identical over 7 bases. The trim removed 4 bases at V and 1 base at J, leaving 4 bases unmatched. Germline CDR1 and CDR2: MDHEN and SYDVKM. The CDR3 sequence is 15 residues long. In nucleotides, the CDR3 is TGTGCCAGCAGTTCCCGAGCGGGATCCTACAATGAGCAGTTCTTC. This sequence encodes CASSSRAGSYNEQFF.

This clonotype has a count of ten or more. CDR3 sequence: CASSPQPSRDTQYF. The CDR3 nucleotides read TGTGCCAGCAGCCCACAACCGTCCCGGGATACGCAGTATTTT. The rearrangement links TRBV9 to TRBJ2-3; D is unresolved. The germline V and J ends were trimmed by 4 bases and 6 bases, with 15 bases remaining between them. The CDR3 has 14 amino acids. The germline V gene encodes CDR1 SGDLS and CDR2 YYNGEE.

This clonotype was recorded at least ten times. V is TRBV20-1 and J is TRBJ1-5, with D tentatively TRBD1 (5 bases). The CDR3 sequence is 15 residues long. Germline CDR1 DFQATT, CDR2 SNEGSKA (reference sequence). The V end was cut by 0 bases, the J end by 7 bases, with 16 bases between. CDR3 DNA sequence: TGCAGTGCTAGAGATAAGATGGCAGGGCTGCAGCCCCAGCATTTT. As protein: CSARDKMAGLQPQHF.

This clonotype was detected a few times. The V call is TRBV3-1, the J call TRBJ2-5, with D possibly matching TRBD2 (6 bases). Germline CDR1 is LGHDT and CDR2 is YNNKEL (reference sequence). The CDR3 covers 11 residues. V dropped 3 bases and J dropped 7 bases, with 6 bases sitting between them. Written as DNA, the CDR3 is TGTGCCAGCAGCCACGGGGGGACCCAGTACTTC. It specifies CASSHGGTQYF.

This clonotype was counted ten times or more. The CDR3 DNA is TGTGCCAGCAGCCCGGACAGTCCCTATGGCTACACCTTC. The encoded protein is CASSPDSPYGYTF. The chain couples TRBV12-3 or TRBV12-4 to TRBJ1-2; possible D gene TRBD1, 6 bases. The CDR3 is made up of 13 amino acids. V lost 6 bases and J 4 bases, leaving 12 bases between the germline ends.

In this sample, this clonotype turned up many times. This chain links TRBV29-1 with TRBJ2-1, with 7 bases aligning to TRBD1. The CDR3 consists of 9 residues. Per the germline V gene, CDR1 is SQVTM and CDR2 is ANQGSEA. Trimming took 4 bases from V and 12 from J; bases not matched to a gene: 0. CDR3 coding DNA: TGCAGCGTTGGACAGGGGCAGTTCTTC. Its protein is CSVGQGQFF.

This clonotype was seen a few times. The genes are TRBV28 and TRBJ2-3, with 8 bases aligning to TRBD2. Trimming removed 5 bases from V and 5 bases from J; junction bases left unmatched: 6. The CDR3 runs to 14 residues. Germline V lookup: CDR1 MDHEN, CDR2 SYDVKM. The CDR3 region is CASSLPGGIDTQYF. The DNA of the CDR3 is TGTGCCAGCAGTCTACCGGGAGGGATAGATACGCAGTATTTT.

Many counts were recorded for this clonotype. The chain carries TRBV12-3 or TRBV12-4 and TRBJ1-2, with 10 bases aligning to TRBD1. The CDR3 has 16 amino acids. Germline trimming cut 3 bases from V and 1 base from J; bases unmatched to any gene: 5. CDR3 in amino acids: CASSLGDRGVNYGYTF. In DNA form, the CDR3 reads TGTGCCAGCAGTTTGGGGGACAGGGGAGTTAACTATGGCTACACCTTC.

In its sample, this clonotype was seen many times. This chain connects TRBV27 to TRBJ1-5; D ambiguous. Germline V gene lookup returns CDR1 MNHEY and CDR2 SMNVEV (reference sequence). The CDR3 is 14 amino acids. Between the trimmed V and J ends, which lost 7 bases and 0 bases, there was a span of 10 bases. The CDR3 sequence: CASKPGGSNQPQHF. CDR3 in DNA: TGTGCCAGCAAACCAGGAGGTAGCAATCAGCCCCAGCATTTT.

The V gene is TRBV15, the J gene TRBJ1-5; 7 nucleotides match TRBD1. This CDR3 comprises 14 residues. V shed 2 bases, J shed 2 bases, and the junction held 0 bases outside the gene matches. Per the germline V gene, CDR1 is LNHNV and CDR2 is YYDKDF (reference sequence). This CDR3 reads CATSRTGGNQPQHF. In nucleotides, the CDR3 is TGTGCCACCAGCAGAACAGGGGGCAATCAGCCCCAGCATTTT.

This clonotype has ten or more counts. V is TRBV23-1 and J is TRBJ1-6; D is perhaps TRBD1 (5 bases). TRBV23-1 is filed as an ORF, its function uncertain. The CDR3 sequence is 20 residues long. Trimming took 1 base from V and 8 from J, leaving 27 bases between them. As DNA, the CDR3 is TGCGCCAGCAGTCAATGGGGCCTCAATGGGGGTTTGATCGACGATTCACCCCTCCACTTT. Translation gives CASSQWGLNGGLIDDSPLHF.